The 23 T cell receptor beta chains reported below all come from one sample, sequenced in a study of radiotherapy plus CTLA-4 blockade in lung cancer. The assay was immunoSEQ multiplex PCR, and TCRdb's table has in-frame clones only and misses some. The sample has 81,000 or so clones; more than 85% are singletons. The sample in question was peripheral blood, obtained from a patient treated with radiotherapy plus ipilimumab. These receptors were obtained from a human donor with non-small cell lung cancer who had stable disease on radiotherapy plus ipilimumab.

This sequence joins TRBV5-1 and TRBJ2-3, with a possible D match to TRBD2 (6 bases). CDR3 length equals 15 residues. V shed 0 bases and J shed 2 bases, with 10 bases lying between them. The germline V gene has CDR1 SGHRS and CDR2 YFSETQ. CDR3 in amino acids: CASSLEGLVTDTQYF. CDR3 sequence (DNA): TGCGCCAGCAGCTTGGAGGGACTTGTCACAGATACGCAGTATTTT.

The chain is built from TRBV9 and TRBJ2-2; D not certain. The ends were cut back, 1 base at V and 6 bases at J, with 4 bases in the middle. The CDR3 extends over 12 amino acids. Germline V CDR1 and CDR2: SGDLS, YYNGEE. CDR3: CASSVSAGELFF. The CDR3 coding sequence is TGTGCCAGCAGCGTATCTGCCGGGGAGCTGTTTTTT.

The J gene is TRBJ2-7, the V gene TRBV2, with TRBD1 as a possible D gene (6 bases). The V gene's germline CDR1 is SNHLY and CDR2 FYNNEI. CDR3 size: 13 residues. V shed 7 bases and J shed 1 base, with 11 bases lying between them. CDR3 coding DNA: TGTGCCAGCAAGGGCAGGGGATCCTACGAGCAGTACTTC. Translated, it gives CASKGRGSYEQYF.

V usage is TRBV7-3 and J usage is TRBJ2-7; D is tentatively TRBD1 or TRBD2 (5 bases each). Trimming took 2 bases from V and 3 from J, leaving 14 bases between them. Germline-derived CDR1 and CDR2 are SGHTA and FQGTGA. The CDR3 sequence is 15 residues long. The CDR3 nucleotides read TGTGCCAGCAGCTTATTTGGGGACGGAGTCTACGAGCAGTACTTC. As protein: CASSLFGDGVYEQYF.

The V call is TRBV5-4, the J call TRBJ2-1; TRBD1 aligns across 11 bases. CDR1 and CDR2 (germline): SGHNT, YYREEE (reference sequence). Trimming cost V 3 bases and J 5 bases; bases outside gene matches: 7. CDR3 size: 16 residues. The CDR3 DNA follows: TGTGCCAGCAGCTCAACCGGGACAGGGGGGGACAATGAGCAGTTCTTC. Protein product: CASSSTGTGGDNEQFF.

This chain joins TRBV7-3 and TRBJ2-1; perhaps TRBD1 as D (5 bases). Per the germline V gene, CDR1 is SGHTA and CDR2 is FQGTGA. This CDR3 comprises 16 residues. V lost 5 bases and J 7 bases, leaving 21 bases between the germline ends. CDR3 sequence reads: CASSRSGQGGSNEQFF. CDR3 nucleotides: TGTGCCAGCAGCCGCTCCGGGCAGGGTGGTAGTAATGAGCAGTTCTTC.

The chain couples TRBV7-3 to TRBJ2-5; 7 nucleotides align to TRBD2. The CDR3 is made up of 13 amino acids. Looked up from germline, CDR1 is SGHTA and CDR2 is FQGTGA. The V gene end was trimmed by 2 bases and the J gene end by 7 bases; junction bases not matched to a gene: 4. The CDR3 region has the DNA TGTGCCAGCAGCTTAGGGACTAAGGGGACCCAGTACTTC. Amino acid sequence: CASSLGTKGTQYF.

The chain combines TRBV5-4 with TRBJ1-6, with a possible D match to TRBD1 (6 bases). Germline-derived CDR1 and CDR2 are SGHNT and YYREEE (reference sequence). CDR3 length: 14 amino acids. The V end lost 7 bases, the J end lost 5 bases, and 13 bases lay between the germline ends. The CDR3 loop reads CASSPGHNNSPLHF. The CDR3 bases are TGTGCCAGCTCCCCGGGACACAATAATTCACCCCTCCACTTT. Using reference TRBV5-4 and TRBJ1-6 for the parts outside the CDR3, the full variable domain is ETGVTQSPTHLIKTRGQQVTLRCSSQSGHNTVSWYQQALGQGPQFIFQYYREEENGRGNFPPRFSGLQFPNYSSELNVNALELDDSALYLCASSPGHNNSPLHFGNGTRLTVT.

The chain has TRBV28 and TRBJ1-5, with D possibly matching TRBD1 (5 bases). Germline V gene lookup returns CDR1 MDHEN and CDR2 SYDVKM. CDR3 length: 13 residues. V was pared by 9 bases and J by 1 base, with 10 bases between. The CDR3 coding sequence is TGTGCCAGTCAGGGAACGAGCAATCAGCCCCAGCATTTT. Translated: CASQGTSNQPQHF. The full variable domain, its missing parts supplied by reference TRBV28 and TRBJ1-5, is DVKVTQSSRYLVKRTGEKVFLECVQDMDHENMFWYRQDPGLGLRLIYFSYDVKMKEKGDIPEGYSVSREKKERFSLILESASTNQTSMYLCASQGTSNQPQHFGDGTRLSIL.

The chain links TRBV7-6 to TRBJ2-7; D call uncertain. Germline-derived CDR1 and CDR2 are SGHVS and FNYEAQ. V was pared by 3 bases and J by 3 bases, with 9 bases between. This CDR3 is built from 13 residues. CDR3 DNA sequence: TGTGCCAGCAGCTTTCAGGAGAACTACGAGCAGTACTTC. Its protein product is CASSFQENYEQYF.

The chain recombines TRBV28 with TRBJ2-1; TRBD1 might be the D (5 bases). The CDR3 extends over 13 amino acids. With 8 bases removed from V and 9 bases from J, the gap between germline ends came to 17 bases. Germline lookup yields CDR1 MDHEN and CDR2 SYDVKM. The CDR3 nucleotides are TGTGCCAGCGACGGATCTCCAACAGGTGAGCAGTTCTTC. Residues: CASDGSPTGEQFF.

This sequence joins TRBV2 and TRBJ1-5; no firm D call. V was trimmed by 6 bases and J by 9 bases, leaving 15 bases between them. CDR3 length equals 13 residues. CDR1 is SNHLY, CDR2 FYNNEI, per germline. The CDR3 coding sequence is TGTGCCAGCAGGGAGGGCCCCATGGCGCCCCAGCATTTT. Translation gives CASREGPMAPQHF.

This chain joins TRBV18 and TRBJ1-1; 7 positions agree with TRBD1. Germline V CDR1 and CDR2: KGHSH, LQKENI. CDR3 length equals 14 residues. Trimming cost V 7 bases and J 10 bases; bases outside gene matches: 15. The CDR3, as DNA: TGTGCCAGCTGTGAACAGGGGTTGCCTGACCCAGCTTTCTTT. It encodes CASCEQGLPDPAFF.

This clone was recorded only once. The chain has TRBV19 and TRBJ1-2, with D unresolved. This CDR3 has 11 amino acids. V was cut by 4 bases and J by 11 bases, with 11 bases left in between. The germline V gene encodes CDR1 LNHDA and CDR2 SQIVND (reference sequence). The CDR3 protein is CASSSLRLYTF. CDR3 bases: TGTGCCAGTAGTAGTCTACGGCTGTACACCTTC.

This clone was picked up one time. The chain is built from TRBV28 and TRBJ1-4; D possibly corresponds to TRBD1 (6 bases). Trimming removed 10 bases at V and 7 bases at J, with 19 bases between. This CDR3 is built from 14 residues. Germline CDR1 MDHEN, CDR2 SYDVKM. In nucleotides, the CDR3 is TGTGCCACCAGAACTGGCCGGGGGGCTGAAAAACTGTTTTTT. Translated: CATRTGRGAEKLFF.

The chain couples TRBV5-1 to TRBJ2-1; D is unclear. Trimming removed 0 bases at V and 5 bases at J, with 6 bases between. The CDR3 contains 13 residues. Germline V gives CDR1 SGHRS, CDR2 YFSETQ. The CDR3: CASSLDPNNEQFF. CDR3 in DNA: TGCGCCAGCAGCTTGGATCCCAACAATGAGCAGTTCTTC. Full variable domain (outside the CDR3, taken from reference TRBV5-1 and TRBJ2-1): KAGVTQTPRYLIKTRGQQVTLSCSPISGHRSVSWYQQTPGQGLQFLFEYFSETQRNKGNFPGRFSGRQFSNSRSEMNVSTLELGDSALYLCASSLDPNNEQFFGPGTRLTVL.

This chain joins TRBV29-1 and TRBJ1-2; D is undetermined. The CDR3 contains 11 residues. In germline, CDR1 is SQVTM, CDR2 ANQGSEA. V dropped 7 bases and J dropped 3 bases, with 9 bases sitting between them. For the CDR3, the DNA is TGCAGCGAAGGAGAGGACTATGGCTACACCTTC. It translates to CSEGEDYGYTF.

The rearrangement uses TRBV5-6 and TRBJ1-1; TRBD1 is a possible D gene (5 bases). Germline V gene data show CDR1 as SGHDT and CDR2 as YYEEEE. The CDR3 contains 13 residues. The germline V and J ends were trimmed by 4 bases and 3 bases, with 10 bases remaining between them. The DNA of the CDR3 is TGTGCCAGCAGCCACAGGAGCTACACTGAAGCTTTCTTT. Protein sequence: CASSHRSYTEAFF.

The gene calls are TRBV5-1 and TRBJ1-6, with D unclear. The V gene lost 0 bases and the J gene lost 4 bases, with 5 bases spanning the gap. Germline V gene lookup returns CDR1 SGHRS and CDR2 YFSETQ. The CDR3 is 14 residues long. CDR3 region: CASSLEQYNSPLHF. The CDR3 DNA reads as TGCGCCAGCAGCTTGGAACAGTATAATTCACCCCTCCACTTT.

The chain has TRBV6-5 and TRBJ1-5; perhaps TRBD1 as D (6 bases). Germline V CDR1 and CDR2: MNHEY, SVGAGI. The CDR3 extends over 15 amino acids. V was trimmed by 6 bases and J by 4 bases, leaving 16 bases between them. The CDR3: CASRTMDSTNQPQHF. The CDR3, as DNA: TGTGCCAGCAGAACAATGGACAGTACAAATCAGCCCCAGCATTTT.

This chain uses TRBV5-1 with TRBJ1-5; TRBD1 agrees at 8 bases. Germline V gene data show CDR1 as SGHRS and CDR2 as YFSETQ. V gave up 3 bases and J gave up 6 bases; unmatched junction bases: 5. This CDR3 has 14 residues. The CDR3 spells CASSSTTGAQPQHF. The DNA of the CDR3 is TGCGCCAGCAGCTCTACGACAGGGGCTCAGCCCCAGCATTTT.

V gene TRBV18 combines with J gene TRBJ1-6; 9 nucleotides line up with TRBD1. This CDR3 is built from 14 residues. Losses at the gene ends were 5 bases for V and 6 bases for J; bases not matched to a gene: 2. Germline V CDR1 and CDR2: KGHSH, LQKENI. CDR3 protein: CASSETGGNSPLHF. The CDR3 coding sequence is TGTGCCAGCTCAGAGACAGGGGGTAATTCACCCCTCCACTTT.

The chain uses TRBV1 and TRBJ2-3; TRBD1 is the table's D call, not checked against the DNA. TRBV1 is labeled a pseudogene. This CDR3 spans 12 amino acids. The CDR3 bases are TGCACCAGCAGCGGGCGCACAGATACGCAGTATTTT. Amino acid sequence: CTSSGRTDTQYF.